This TCR beta chain was profiled in a study of early T cells in non-severe SARS-CoV-2 infection. Study summary: Sequenced bulk RNA came from whole blood that was unsorted, and chains were unpaired.

Individual cDNA molecules received unique molecular identifiers during library preparation. TCRdb re-derived calls from the 5' RACE reads in MiXCR, one entry per CDR3 protein. The sample shows 83,000 or so distinct CDR3 sequences, more than 9% of them seen only once. The germline CDR1 and CDR2 sequences are SGHNT and YYREEE (reference sequence). The CDR3 length is 15 residues. V gave up 5 bases and J gave up 4 bases; unmatched junction bases: 4. Regarding the study as a whole: Clonotype matching in VDJdb favored anti-spike CD8 responses and did not capture private and CD4 specificities.

This clonotype was found many times. What it binds is not known. Here the sequenced sample was whole blood, taken at baseline. The chain uses TRBV5-4 and TRBJ2-1; TRBD2 agrees at 12 bases. This receptor was obtained from an adult who was a healthcare worker with PCR-confirmed SARS-CoV-2 infection or an uninfected control (not recorded which). The CDR3 DNA reads as TGTGCCAGCAGGGGGACTAGCGGGTCTTACAATGAGCAGTTCTTC. It is translated as CASRGTSGSYNEQFF.